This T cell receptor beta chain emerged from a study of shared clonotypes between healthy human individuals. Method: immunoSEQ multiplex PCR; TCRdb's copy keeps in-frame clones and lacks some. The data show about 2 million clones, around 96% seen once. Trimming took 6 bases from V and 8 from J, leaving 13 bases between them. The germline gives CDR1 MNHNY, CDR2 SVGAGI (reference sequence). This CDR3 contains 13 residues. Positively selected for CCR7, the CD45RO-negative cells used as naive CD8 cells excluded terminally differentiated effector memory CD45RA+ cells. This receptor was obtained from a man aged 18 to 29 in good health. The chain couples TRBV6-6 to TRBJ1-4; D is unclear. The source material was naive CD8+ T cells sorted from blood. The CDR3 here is CASSPLGGEKLFF. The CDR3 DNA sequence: TGTGCCAGCAGCCCTCTGGGTGGCGAAAAACTGTTTTTT.